This record concerns one T cell receptor beta chain sequence. The data were taken from a study of shared clonotypes between healthy human individuals. In the study overall: Every donor yielded three CD4 naive, three CD4 memory, two CD8 naive and one CD8 memory plate.

Into CD45RA+ naive and CD45RA-negative memory subsets, the CD4+ cells were split. This CDR3 comprises 16 residues. Trimming removed 5 bases from V and 3 bases from J, with 20 bases in between. The germline CDR1 and CDR2 sequences are MDHEN and SYDVKM. Measured with immunoSEQ multiplex PCR; TCRdb has only the in-frame clones, and not every one. The repertoire holds 1.5 million to 1.9 million clones, with 95% to 99% as singletons. The sample comprised naive CD4+ T cells sorted from blood. Subset specified: CD45RA+ positively selected. The rearrangement uses TRBV28 and TRBJ2-7, with a weak D call TRBD2 (8 bases). This TCR derives from a man younger than 45 in good health. CDR3 bases: TGTGCCAGCAGTGAGCGGGGGACAGTCCGGCTCTACGAGCAGTACTTC. Amino acids: CASSERGTVRLYEQYF.